The 12 T cell receptor beta chains presented below share a single source sample, sequenced in a study of metastatic and nonmetastatic thyroid tumors. No patient received treatment before thyroid surgery. TCRdb reprocessed the PCR reads via MiXCR. Here the sample spans 35,000 to 55,000 clones, approximately 26% being singletons. Sequenced: blood. The receptors come from a male donor with papillary thyroid cancer or a benign thyroid nodule (not recorded which). Some clones in this sample may be carry-over from other donors' samples.

V usage is TRBV19 and J usage is TRBJ2-5; 12 positions match TRBD2. Germline CDR1 LNHDA, CDR2 SQIVND (reference sequence). The trim removed 4 bases at V and 2 bases at J, leaving 5 bases unmatched. CDR3 length: 16 residues. The CDR3 sequence is CASSTPSGRAQETQYF. The CDR3 DNA reads as TGTGCCAGTAGTACCCCTAGCGGGAGGGCGCAAGAGACCCAGTACTTC.

This clone was found many times. For the CDR3, the DNA is TGTGCCATCAGTGAGCCCACACTCCAAGAGACCCAGTACTTC. As protein: CAISEPTLQETQYF. The rearrangement links TRBV10-3 to TRBJ2-5; D is unclear. The ends were cut back, 2 bases at V and 1 base at J, with 8 bases in the middle. The germline CDR1 and CDR2 sequences are ENHRY and SYGVKD. This CDR3 spans 14 amino acids.

V is TRBV4-2 and J is TRBJ1-2, with TRBD1 as a possible D gene (5 bases). Germline CDR1 reads LGHNA; CDR2 reads YNFKEQ. The V and J ends lost 5 bases and 7 bases respectively, with 14 bases between them. The CDR3 is 13 residues long. The CDR3 reads CASSEPGVGGYTF. CDR3 DNA: TGTGCCAGCAGCGAACCGGGGGTGGGTGGCTACACCTTC.

This clone was observed a single time. The chain combines TRBV20-1 with TRBJ2-7; 7 bases agree with TRBD2. The CDR3 sequence is 14 residues long. V lost 6 bases to trimming and J lost 4 bases; unmatched junction nucleotides: 12. Germline assignment: CDR1 DFQATT and CDR2 SNEGSKA (reference sequence). The CDR3 loop reads CSATPMRGGYEQYF. The CDR3 DNA is TGCAGTGCGACCCCCATGCGGGGAGGGTACGAGCAGTACTTC.

This clone was observed a few times. The chain couples TRBV5-1 to TRBJ2-1; D unresolved. Germline CDR1 is SGHRS and CDR2 is YFSETQ. Trimming removed 1 base from V and 8 bases from J, with 13 bases in between. This CDR3 comprises 14 residues. This CDR3 is CASSLTYRVDEQFF. CDR3 nucleotides: TGCGCCAGCAGCTTGACGTATCGGGTCGATGAGCAGTTCTTC. Complete variable domain (other parts from reference TRBV5-1 and TRBJ2-1): KAGVTQTPRYLIKTRGQQVTLSCSPISGHRSVSWYQQTPGQGLQFLFEYFSETQRNKGNFPGRFSGRQFSNSRSEMNVSTLELGDSALYLCASSLTYRVDEQFFGPGTRLTVL.

The chain employs TRBV10-1 and TRBJ2-1; possibly TRBD2 for D (5 bases). Germline V gives CDR1 WNHNN, CDR2 SYGVQD (reference sequence). The CDR3 covers 16 residues. Trimming pared 0 bases from V and 8 bases from J, leaving 17 bases between. DNA of the CDR3: TGCGCCAGCAGTGAGTCGAGGCCCAGCGGAGTGCATGAGCAGTTCTTC. Its protein is CASSESRPSGVHEQFF.

This clone was seen repeatedly, ten times or more. The V gene is TRBV10-1, the J gene TRBJ2-3; D is perhaps TRBD2 (6 bases). V was pared by 5 bases and J by 0 bases, with 12 bases between. Germline assignment: CDR1 WNHNN and CDR2 SYGVQD (reference sequence). The CDR3 is 15 residues long. The DNA of the CDR3 is TGCGCCAGCAGTAACGGGGGAAGTAGCACAGATACGCAGTATTTT. It yields the protein CASSNGGSSTDTQYF.

Ten or more counts support this clone. J is TRBJ2-1 and V is TRBV20-1; 12 nucleotides line up with TRBD2. Germline values: CDR1 DFQATT, CDR2 SNEGSKA (reference sequence). This CDR3 contains 15 residues. V was pared by 1 base and J by 8 bases, with 6 bases of the junction left unmatched. The CDR3 region is CSARAPGLAGHEQFF. CDR3 DNA: TGCAGTGCTAGAGCCCCGGGACTAGCGGGCCATGAGCAGTTCTTC.

V gene TRBV18 combines with J gene TRBJ1-5; TRBD1 might be the D (5 bases). The germline V and J ends were trimmed by 3 bases and 4 bases, with 10 bases remaining between them. In germline, CDR1 is KGHSH, CDR2 LQKENI. The CDR3 contains 14 residues. CDR3 protein: CASSPGRLNQPQHF. As DNA, the CDR3 is TGTGCCAGCTCACCGGGACGGCTAAATCAGCCCCAGCATTTT. Using reference TRBV18 and TRBJ1-5 for the parts outside the CDR3, the full variable domain is NAGVMQNPRHLVRRRGQEARLRCSPMKGHSHVYWYRQLPEEGLKFMVYLQKENIIDESGMPKERFSAEFPKEGPSILRIQQVVRGDSAAYFCASSPGRLNQPQHFGDGTRLSIL.

This clone was seen only a few times. The chain combines TRBV28 with TRBJ1-5, with 9 bases matching TRBD1. This CDR3 comprises 15 residues. V dropped 6 bases and J dropped 2; count of bases not matched to a gene: 5. Per germline, CDR1 MDHEN and CDR2 SYDVKM. CDR3 amino acids: CASSKDRGGNQPQHF. In nucleotides, the CDR3 is TGTGCCAGCAGCAAGGACAGGGGAGGCAATCAGCCCCAGCATTTT.

The rearrangement joins TRBV30 to TRBJ2-7; D may be TRBD2 (5 bases). The V gene lost 0 bases and the J gene lost 4 bases, with 22 bases spanning the gap. The germline V gene has CDR1 GTSNPN and CDR2 SVGIG (reference sequence). This CDR3 comprises 17 residues. The CDR3 nucleotides read TGTGCCTGGAGTGTCCTGTCTGAGGGCCAAGGACGATACGAGCAGTACGTC. It translates to CAWSVLSEGQGRYEQYV.

The chain joins TRBV30 to TRBJ1-2, with D tentatively TRBD1 (5 bases). The CDR3 is made up of 11 amino acids. V shed 6 bases and J shed 4 bases, with 9 bases lying between them. Germline V gives CDR1 GTSNPN, CDR2 SVGIG (reference sequence). The CDR3 DNA reads TGTGCCTGTCGGGACGCCTATGGCTACACCTTC. This translates into CACRDAYGYTF.